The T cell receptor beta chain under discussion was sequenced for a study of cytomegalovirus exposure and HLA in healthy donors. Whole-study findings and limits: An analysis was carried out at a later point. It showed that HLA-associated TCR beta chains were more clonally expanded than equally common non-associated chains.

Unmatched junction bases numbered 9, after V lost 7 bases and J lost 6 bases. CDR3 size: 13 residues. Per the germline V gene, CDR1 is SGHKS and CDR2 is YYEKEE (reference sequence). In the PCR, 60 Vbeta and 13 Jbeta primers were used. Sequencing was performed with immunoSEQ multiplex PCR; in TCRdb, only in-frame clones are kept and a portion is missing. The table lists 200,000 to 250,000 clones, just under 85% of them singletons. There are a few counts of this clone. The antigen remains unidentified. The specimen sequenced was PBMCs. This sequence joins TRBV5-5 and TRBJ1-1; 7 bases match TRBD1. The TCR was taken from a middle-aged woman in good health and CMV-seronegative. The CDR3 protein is CASWTGIYAEAFF. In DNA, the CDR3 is TGTGCCAGCTGGACAGGTATCTACGCTGAAGCTTTCTTT.